This T cell receptor beta chain was documented in a study of vaccination and CD4 T cells after COVID-19. Notes on the study in general: It was observed that, in convalescent patients, a median about 90% of reactive clones arose only post-vaccination.

To note about this clonotype: Its antigen is as yet unknown.

Regarding treatment: roughly 10-day PBMC culture with coronavirus spike peptide pools or control peptides (ViraFEST assay). T cells were expanded with peptide pools, and expanded clonotypes were identified by TCR sequencing. With 8.5 to 10 ug/ml peptide pools and roughly 9.4 IU/ml IL-2, PBMCs were cultured at approximately 2 million per well. Scientists ran DNA taken from cultured CD4+ T cells through the Oncomine TCR Beta short-read assay for sequencing. Scientists extracted genomic DNA from CD4+ T cells grown in culture. Each CDR3 protein is one row after TCRdb ran MiXCR on the PCR reads. The sample lists 5,000 or so distinct CDR3 sequences, 70% to 80% occurring once. With V trimmed by 2 bases and J by 6 bases, 12 bases remained unmatched. In germline, CDR1 is MGHRA, CDR2 YSYEKL. The CDR3 is 18 residues long.

The clonotype originates from a human donor who had recovered from COVID-19. The sample was CD4+ T cells from blood, cultured in vitro. This chain connects TRBV4-1 to TRBJ2-3; 12 nucleotides match TRBD2. CDR3 loop: CASSQLGLAGPGRDTQYF. CDR3 nucleotides: TGCGCCAGCAGCCAACTAGGACTAGCGGGGCCAGGGAGGGATACGCAGTATTTT.